This T cell receptor beta chain is drawn from a study of blood T cells in healthy people across ages. Overall study findings and caveats: PBMCs went unsorted, and a conclusive naive versus antigen-experienced comparison was therefore prevented.

The CDR3 runs to 13 residues. Germline V gene sequence: CDR1 DFQATT, CDR2 SNEGSKA (reference sequence). V was pared by 8 bases and J by 4 bases, with 6 bases of the junction left unmatched. This clonotype was detected once. Its antigen is unidentified. Then a second PCR, running roughly 7 to 11 cycles, was carried out with a sample-barcoded 5' primer and a J-beta primer mix. Via MiXCR, TCRdb re-called the 5' RACE reads, giving one row per CDR3 protein. The table has 850,000 to 1,000,000 distinct CDR3 sequences, 45% to 60% seen once. This clonotype originated in a woman aged 55 to 70 in good health. Specimen: blood. The chain is built from TRBV20-1 and TRBJ2-3, with 10 bases identical to TRBD2. DNA for the CDR3: TGCAGTTTCCTAGCGGGAGTTGCAGATACGCAGTATTTT. Its protein is CSFLAGVADTQYF.